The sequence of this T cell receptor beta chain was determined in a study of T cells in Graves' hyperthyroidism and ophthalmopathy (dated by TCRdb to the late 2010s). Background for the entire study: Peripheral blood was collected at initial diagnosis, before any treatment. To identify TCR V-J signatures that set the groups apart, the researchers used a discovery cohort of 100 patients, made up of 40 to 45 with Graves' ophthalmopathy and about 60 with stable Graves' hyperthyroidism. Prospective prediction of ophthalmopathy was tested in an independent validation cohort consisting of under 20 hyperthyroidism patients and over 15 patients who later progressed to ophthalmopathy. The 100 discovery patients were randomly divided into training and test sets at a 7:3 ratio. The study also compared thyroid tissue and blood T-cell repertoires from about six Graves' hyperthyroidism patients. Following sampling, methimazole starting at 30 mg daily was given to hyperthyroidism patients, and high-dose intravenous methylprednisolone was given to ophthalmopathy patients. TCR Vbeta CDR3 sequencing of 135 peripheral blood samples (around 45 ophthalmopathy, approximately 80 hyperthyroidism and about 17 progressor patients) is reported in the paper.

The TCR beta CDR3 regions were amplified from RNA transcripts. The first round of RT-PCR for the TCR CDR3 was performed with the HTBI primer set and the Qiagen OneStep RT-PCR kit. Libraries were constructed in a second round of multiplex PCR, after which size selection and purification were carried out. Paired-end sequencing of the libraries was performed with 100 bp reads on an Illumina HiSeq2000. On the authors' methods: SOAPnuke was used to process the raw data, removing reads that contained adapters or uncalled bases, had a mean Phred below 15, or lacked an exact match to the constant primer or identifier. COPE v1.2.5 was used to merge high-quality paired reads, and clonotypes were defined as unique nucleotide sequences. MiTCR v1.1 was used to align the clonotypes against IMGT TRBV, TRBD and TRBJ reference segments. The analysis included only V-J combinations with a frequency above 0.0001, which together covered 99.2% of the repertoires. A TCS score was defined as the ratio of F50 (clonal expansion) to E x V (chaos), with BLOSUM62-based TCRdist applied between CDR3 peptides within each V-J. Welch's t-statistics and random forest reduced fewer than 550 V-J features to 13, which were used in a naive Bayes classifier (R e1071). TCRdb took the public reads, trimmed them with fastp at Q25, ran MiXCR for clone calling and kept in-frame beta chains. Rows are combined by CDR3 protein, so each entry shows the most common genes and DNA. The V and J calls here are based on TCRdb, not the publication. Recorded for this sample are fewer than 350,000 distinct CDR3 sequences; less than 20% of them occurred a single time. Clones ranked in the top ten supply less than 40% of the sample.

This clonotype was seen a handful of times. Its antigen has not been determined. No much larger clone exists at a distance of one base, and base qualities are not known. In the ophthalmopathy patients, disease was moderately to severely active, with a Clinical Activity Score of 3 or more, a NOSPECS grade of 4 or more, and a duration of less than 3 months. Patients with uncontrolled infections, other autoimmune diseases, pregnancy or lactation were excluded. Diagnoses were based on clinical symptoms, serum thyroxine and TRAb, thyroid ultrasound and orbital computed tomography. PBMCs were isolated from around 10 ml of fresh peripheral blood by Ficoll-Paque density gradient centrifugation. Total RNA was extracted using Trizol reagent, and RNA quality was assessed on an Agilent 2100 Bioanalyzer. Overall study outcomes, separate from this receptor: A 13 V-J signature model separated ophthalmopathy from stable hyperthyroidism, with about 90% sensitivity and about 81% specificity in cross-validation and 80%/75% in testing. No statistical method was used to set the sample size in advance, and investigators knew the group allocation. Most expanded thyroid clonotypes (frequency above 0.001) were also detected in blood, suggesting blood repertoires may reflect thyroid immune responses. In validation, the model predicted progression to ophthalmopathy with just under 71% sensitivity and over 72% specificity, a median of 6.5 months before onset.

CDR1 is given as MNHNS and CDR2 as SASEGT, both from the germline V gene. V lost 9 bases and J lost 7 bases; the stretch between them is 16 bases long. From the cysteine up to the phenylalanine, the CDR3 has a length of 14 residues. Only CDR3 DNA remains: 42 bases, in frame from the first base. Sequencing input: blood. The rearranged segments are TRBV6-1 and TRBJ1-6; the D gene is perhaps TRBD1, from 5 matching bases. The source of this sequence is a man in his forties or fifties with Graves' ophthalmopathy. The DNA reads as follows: TGTGCCAGTATGGACACAGACAACAATTCACCCCTCCACTTT. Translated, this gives CASMDTDNNSPLHF.